These 18 T cell receptor beta chains were all obtained from the same sample, sequenced in a study of cytomegalovirus exposure and HLA in healthy donors. PCR employed 60 Vbeta and 13 Jbeta primers. Some clones are missing from TCRdb's copy, which holds only in-frame ones; the method was immunoSEQ multiplex PCR. The data show approximately 120,000 clones, approximately 76% seen once. Sequenced material: PBMCs. These receptors all stem from a man in his forties in good health and CMV-seronegative.

The rearrangement joins TRBV7-2 to TRBJ1-6, with 10 bases that match TRBD1. This CDR3 has 19 amino acids. CDR1 and CDR2 from the germline V gene are SGHTA and FQGNSA. Germline trimming cut 1 base from V and 10 bases from J; bases unmatched to any gene: 16. The CDR3 bases are TGTGCCAGCAGCTTAGTTTCATATGGGCCCGGGACAGGGGAATCACCCCTCCACTTT. Protein product: CASSLVSYGPGTGESPLHF.

V and J are TRBV19 and TRBJ2-7; 9 bases match TRBD1. The CDR3 loop spans 14 amino acids. Germline V gives CDR1 LNHDA, CDR2 SQIVND (reference sequence). J lost 1 base, V lost 5 bases, and 3 bases had no gene match. The CDR3: CASSVGQGSYEQYF. The CDR3, as DNA: TGTGCCAGTAGTGTGGGACAGGGATCCTACGAGCAGTACTTC.

The chain links TRBV19 to TRBJ1-1; maybe TRBD1 (6 bases). V was cut by 5 bases and J by 1 base, with 14 bases left in between. The CDR3 runs 15 residues. Germline assignment: CDR1 LNHDA and CDR2 SQIVND (reference sequence). CDR3 loop: CASSWGPGGNTEAFF. The CDR3 DNA reads as TGTGCCAGTAGTTGGGGGCCGGGGGGGAACACTGAAGCTTTCTTT.

The V and J genes are TRBV19 and TRBJ1-1, with D unclear. Per the germline V gene, CDR1 is LNHDA and CDR2 is SQIVND (reference sequence). CDR3 length: 15 amino acids. Trimming pared 2 bases from V and 0 bases from J, leaving 10 bases between. CDR3 protein: CASSITWAMNTEAFF. The CDR3 region has the DNA TGTGCCAGTAGTATAACGTGGGCTATGAACACTGAAGCTTTCTTT. The entire variable domain, with the rest obtained from reference TRBV19 and TRBJ1-1, is as follows: DGGITQSPKYLFRKEGQNVTLSCEQNLNHDAMYWYRQDPGQGLRLIYYSQIVNDFQKGDIAEGYSVSREKKESFPLTVTSAQKNPTAFYLCASSITWAMNTEAFFGQGTRLTVV.

This clone has more than one count but fewer than ten. The rearrangement links TRBV21-1 to TRBJ1-5; TRBD1 is the table's D call and was not checked against the DNA. TRBV21-1 is marked as a pseudogene. The CDR3 runs 18 residues. Written as DNA, the CDR3 is TGTGCCAGCAGCAAAGGGACAGGGGGCTTGAATAGCAATCAGCCCCAGCATTTT. Translation gives CASSKGTGGLNSNQPQHF.

The chain joins TRBV25-1 to TRBJ2-2, with 11 bases aligning to TRBD1. V trimming: 1 base; J trimming: 5 bases; junction bases outside the gene matches: 3. The length of the CDR3 is 16 residues. The germline gives CDR1 MGHDK, CDR2 SYGVNS. CDR3 region: CASSEWDRGLTGELFF. The DNA for the CDR3 is TGTGCCAGCAGTGAATGGGACAGGGGGTTAACCGGGGAGCTGTTTTTT.

This clone was seen just once. The CDR3 DNA reads as TGTGCCAGCAGTCTGGACAGGTTGAAGTGGGAACCCCCTGGAAACACCATATATTTT. This encodes CASSLDRLKWEPPGNTIYF. The chain couples TRBV4-2 to TRBJ1-3, with 7 bases fitting TRBD1. V shed 6 bases, J shed 2 bases, and the junction held 19 bases outside the gene matches. The CDR3 contains 19 residues. The germline gives CDR1 LGHNA, CDR2 YNFKEQ.

The rearrangement links TRBV18 to TRBJ2-1; TRBD2 matches at 15 bases. The V gene end was trimmed by 2 bases and the J gene end by 9 bases; junction bases not matched to a gene: 11. The length of the CDR3 is 18 residues. Germline CDR1 reads KGHSH; CDR2 reads LQKENI. CDR3 residues: CASSPATQGLAGGTEQFF. For the CDR3, the DNA is TGTGCCAGCTCACCAGCCACCCAAGGACTAGCGGGGGGGACTGAGCAGTTCTTC.

The J gene is TRBJ1-5, the V gene TRBV28; D is undetermined. The V gene lost 7 bases and the J gene lost 4 bases, with 17 bases spanning the gap. The CDR3 is made up of 15 amino acids. CDR1 is MDHEN, CDR2 SYDVKM, per germline. CDR3 in amino acids: CASTPHARTNQPQHF. The CDR3 region has the DNA TGTGCCAGCACCCCTCATGCCAGGACTAATCAGCCCCAGCATTTT.

J is TRBJ1-1 and V is TRBV5-1; 8 nucleotides agree with TRBD1. Germline trimming cut 4 bases from V and 5 bases from J; bases unmatched to any gene: 7. This CDR3 is built from 14 residues. Germline CDR1 reads SGHRS; CDR2 reads YFSETQ. The CDR3 sequence is CASSHVTGETEAFF. The CDR3 coding sequence is TGCGCCAGCAGCCACGTGACAGGGGAAACTGAAGCTTTCTTT.

This clone turned up a few times. V gene TRBV30 combines with J gene TRBJ1-1; D call uncertain. Between the trimmed V and J ends, which lost 3 bases and 0 bases, there was a span of 11 bases. Germline values: CDR1 GTSNPN, CDR2 SVGIG (reference sequence). CDR3 size: 14 residues. CDR3 coding DNA: TGTGCCTGGAGCGCTACAGAGATGAACACTGAAGCTTTCTTT. Protein sequence: CAWSATEMNTEAFF.

The CDR3 here is CASSQGPWRVESTDTQYF. In nucleotides, the CDR3 is TGTGCCAGCAGCCAAGGGCCCTGGAGGGTCGAGTCCACAGATACGCAGTATTTT. This rearrangement joins TRBV14 to TRBJ2-3; TRBD2 might be the D (6 bases). The germline V gene has CDR1 SGHDN and CDR2 FVKESK. V was cut by 1 base and J by 2 bases, with 19 bases left in between. There are 18 residues in the CDR3.

This clone was seen more than once but under ten times. The CDR3 protein is CAISDMAVGNQPQHF. In nucleotides, the CDR3 is TGTGCCATCAGTGATATGGCAGTTGGCAATCAGCCCCAGCATTTT. This chain connects TRBV10-3 to TRBJ1-5, with D unresolved. CDR1 ENHRY and CDR2 SYGVKD come from the germline V gene. The V end was cut by 3 bases, the J end by 2 bases, with 11 bases between. There are 15 residues in the CDR3.

The rearrangement uses TRBV19 and TRBJ2-5; D is ambiguous. This CDR3 has 12 amino acids. Germline values: CDR1 LNHDA, CDR2 SQIVND (reference sequence). The ends were cut back, 0 bases at V and 7 bases at J, with 6 bases in the middle. CDR3 region: CASSIDRRTQYF. The CDR3 nucleotides read TGTGCCAGTAGTATAGATAGAAGGACCCAGTACTTC.

This clone was seen only once. J is TRBJ2-5 and V is TRBV9; D unresolved. The CDR3 runs to 13 residues. Germline V gives CDR1 SGDLS, CDR2 YYNGEE. The V end was cut by 5 bases, the J end by 1 base, with 9 bases between. This CDR3 is CASRAAGQETQYF. As DNA, the CDR3 is TGTGCCAGCAGAGCCGCCGGCCAAGAGACCCAGTACTTC. Full variable domain (outside the CDR3, taken from reference TRBV9 and TRBJ2-5): DSGVTQTPKHLITATGQRVTLRCSPRSGDLSVYWYQQSLDQGLQFLIQYYNGEERAKGNILERFSAQQFPDLHSELNLSSLELGDSALYFCASRAAGQETQYFGPGTRLLVL.

The CDR3 DNA reads as TGTGCCAGCAGGGGCGGGGGCAGGGACCCAACCGGGGAGCTGTTTTTT. Protein: CASRGGGRDPTGELFF. The J gene is TRBJ2-2, the V gene TRBV5-6, with a weak D call TRBD2 (7 bases). This CDR3 is built from 16 residues. Germline V CDR1 and CDR2: SGHDT, YYEEEE. Trimming removed 5 bases at V and 5 bases at J, with 19 bases between.

The chain couples TRBV6-6 to TRBJ1-6; 7 bases align to TRBD1. With V trimmed by 8 bases and J by 5 bases, 9 bases remained unmatched. This CDR3 contains 15 residues. CDR1 MNHNY and CDR2 SVGAGI come from the germline V gene (reference sequence). CDR3 residues: CASGDSLINNSPLHF. The CDR3 region has the DNA TGTGCCAGCGGGGACAGCTTAATCAATAATTCACCCCTCCACTTT.

This chain joins TRBV28 and TRBJ1-4, with TRBD1 identical over 10 bases. V shed 5 bases, J shed 2 bases, and the junction held 8 bases outside the gene matches. The CDR3 spans 17 residues. Germline lookup yields CDR1 MDHEN and CDR2 SYDVKM. CDR3 protein: CASSAGTGDSTNEKLFF. In DNA, the CDR3 is TGTGCCAGCAGTGCAGGGACAGGGGATTCGACTAATGAAAAACTGTTTTTT.